A selection of T cell receptor beta chains follows, all from one sample in a study of control samples from healthy donors and cancer patients. Profiled with immunoSEQ multiplex PCR; TCRdb holds only in-frame clones, not every one. The sample lists about 140,000 clones, around 90% occurring once. The material sequenced was blood. The receptor source for this set is a young man in good health. Both conserved end residues are part of each CDR3. D genes are given only for firm matches. Clone size is shown for a subset of rows, as once, few, many or a class of expanded clone.

>NA|TRBD1|TRBJ1-2|TRBV28
TGTGCCAGCAGTTTTCTCGGACAGGGGGAAAACTATGGCTACACCTTC
CASSFLGQGENYGYTF
>NA|TRBD2|TRBJ2-1|TRBV19
TGTGCCAGTAGCCTAGCGGGGGGGATTGAGCAGTTCTTC
CASSLAGGIEQFF
>once|TRBD2|TRBJ2-1|TRBV3-1/TRBV3-2
TGTGCCAGCAGCCAAGATCCCCTAGCGGGGGGCGCATACAATGAGCAGTTCTTC
CASSQDPLAGGAYNEQFF
>NA|NA|TRBJ2-1|TRBV30
TGTGCCTGGACCCCTTCAGGGAGGTACAATGAGCAGTTCTTC
CAWTPSGRYNEQFF
>NA|TRBD2|TRBJ2-7|TRBV7-2
TGTGCCAGCAGCATAGCCGGGACTAGCTCCCACGAGCAGTACTTC
CASSIAGTSSHEQYF
>NA|NA|TRBJ1-4|TRBV7-8
TGTGCCAGCAGCCTCCTACTCGGGGTGGGTGAAAAACTGTTTTTT
CASSLLLGVGEKLFF
>once|TRBD2|TRBJ2-1|TRBV24-1
TGTGCCACCAGTGATCCTACTAGCGGGGCCTCCTACAATGAGCAGTTCTTC
CATSDPTSGASYNEQFF
>NA|NA|TRBJ1-2|TRBV19
TGTGCCAGTAGTCGCAGGGATTACTATGGCTACACCTTC
CASSRRDYYGYTF
>NA|NA|TRBJ2-2|TRBV7-7
TGTGCCAGCAGCTTAGGGGGGACCGGGGAGCTGTTTTTT
CASSLGGTGELFF
>NA|NA|TRBJ1-2|TRBV5-1
TGCGCCAGCAGCTTGAATGGGCGGGATGGCTACACCTTC
CASSLNGRDGYTF
>NA|NA|TRBJ1-1|TRBV3-1/TRBV3-2
TGTGCCAGCAGCCGCGTGACGGACAACACTGAAGCTTTCTTT
CASSRVTDNTEAFF
>NA|TRBD1|TRBJ2-7|TRBV5-6
TGTGCCAGCAGCAAACAGGGGTACGAGCAGCACTTC
CASSKQGYEQHF
>NA|NA|TRBJ1-1|TRBV11-2
TGTGCCAGCAGCTTAGTTTTACCCACTGAAGCTTTCTTT
CASSLVLPTEAFF
>NA|NA|TRBJ1-4|TRBV19
TGTGCCAGTAGTATAGGGACAACACCCATTCCTAATGAAAAACTGTTTTTT
CASSIGTTPIPNEKLFF
>once|NA|TRBJ1-2|TRBV12-3/TRBV12-4
TGTGCCAGCAGTTTAGGCGTATATGGCTACACCTTC
CASSLGVYGYTF
>NA|TRBD2|TRBJ2-2|TRBV5-4
TGTGCCAGCAGCCCGGGACTAGCGGGGGAGTCGGGCGGGGAGCTGTTTTTT
CASSPGLAGESGGELFF
>NA|TRBD1|TRBJ1-1|TRBV2
TGTGCCAGCAGTGGGATGGGACAGTCCAACACTGAAGCTTTCTTT
CASSGMGQSNTEAFF
>NA|TRBD2|TRBJ2-1|TRBV28
TGTGCCAGCAGTCCAGAGGGAGGGGTCTACAATGAGCAGTTCTTC
CASSPEGGVYNEQFF
>NA|NA|TRBJ1-1|TRBV28
TGTGCCAGCAGTTCGTTACCTGAAGCTTTCTTT
CASSSLPEAFF
>NA|NA|TRBJ1-1|TRBV6-5
TGTGCCAGCAGCACGACTGGGGAAGCTTTCTTT
CASSTTGEAFF
>NA|TRBD1|TRBJ1-1|TRBV5-1
TGCGCCAGCAGCTTGCTTACAGGGGAGAACACTGAAGCTTTCTTT
CASSLLTGENTEAFF
>NA|NA|TRBJ1-2|TRBV27
TGTGCCAGCAGTTCGATCGGGGGAAGCGGGGATGGCTACACCTTC
CASSSIGGSGDGYTF
>once|TRBD1|TRBJ1-5|TRBV28
TGTACCAGCGCCGTGACAGGGGGAATTGTGGAGCCCCAGCATTTT
CTSAVTGGIVEPQHF
>NA|TRBD1|TRBJ1-1|TRBV3-1/TRBV3-2
TGTGCCAGCAGCCAAGAGGGGTGGACAGGGAGGTTCCCTGAAGCTTTCTTT
CASSQEGWTGRFPEAFF
>NA|NA|TRBJ2-1|TRBV6-6
TGTGCCAGCAGTTATGGGGGCAGTATGGATGAGCAGTTCTTC
CASSYGGSMDEQFF
>NA|TRBD1|TRBJ1-5|TRBV19
TGTGCCAGTAGGGACAGGGTGGGAGGGCAGCCCCAGCATTTT
CASRDRVGGQPQHF
>NA|NA|TRBJ2-4|TRBV20-1
TGCAGTGCTAGTGGCGTAACGGGGCTAGCCAAAAACATTCAGTACTTC
CSASGVTGLAKNIQYF
>NA|NA|TRBJ1-4|TRBV7-9
TGTGCCAGCAGCTTAGGAGGGTACCTGAATGAAAAACTGTTTTTT
CASSLGGYLNEKLFF
>NA|NA|TRBJ1-1|TRBV6-6
TGTGCCAGCAGTTACTCGGCAGGGTCGAGCACTGAAGCTTTCTTT
CASSYSAGSSTEAFF
>NA|TRBD2|TRBJ2-7|TRBV11-1
TGTGCCAGCACCCTCCGGGACTACTCCTACGAGCAGTACTTC
CASTLRDYSYEQYF
>NA|NA|TRBJ1-1|TRBV5-4
TGTGCCAGCAGCTCCTACATGAACACTGAAGCTTTCTTT
CASSSYMNTEAFF
>NA|NA|TRBJ1-5|TRBV12-2
TGTGCAAGTCGCTTCGGACGGACAGGGAACAATCAGCCCCAGCATTTT
CASRFGRTGNNQPQHF
>NA|NA|TRBJ2-7|TRBV5-1
TGCGCCAGCAGCCAACTAGTCTCCCGCGACGAGCAGTACTTC
CASSQLVSRDEQYF
>NA|NA|TRBJ1-1|TRBV20-1
TGCAGTGCTAGGGGAGACACTGAAGCTTTCTTT
CSARGDTEAFF
>NA|TRBD2|TRBJ2-2|TRBV19
TGTGCCAGTAACATCCCGGGGGGGCAAGGGGAGCTGTTTTTT
CASNIPGGQGELFF
>NA|NA|TRBJ1-1|TRBV9
TGTGCCAGCAGCGTAGATCAGTGGGACACTGAAGCTTTCTTT
CASSVDQWDTEAFF
>NA|NA|TRBJ1-5|TRBV12-3/TRBV12-4
TGTGCCAGCAGTTTGACTCGGGGCCAGCCCCAGCATTTT
CASSLTRGQPQHF
>NA|NA|TRBJ1-2|TRBV23-1
TGCGCCAGCAGTCAATCCCTTTTCGACAGTCCCCCCTATGGCTACACCTTC
CASSQSLFDSPPYGYTF
>NA|TRBD1|TRBJ2-3|TRBV6-2/TRBV6-3
TGTGCCAGCAGTGGACAGGGATGGGCTAGCACAGATACGCAGTATTTT
CASSGQGWASTDTQYF
>once|NA|TRBJ2-1|TRBV27
TGTGCCAGCAGCGTGAAAGGAAGCTACAATGAGCAGTTCTTC
CASSVKGSYNEQFF
>NA|TRBD1|TRBJ1-3|TRBV5-8
TGTGCCAGCAGCTTCCGGCAGGGGGCTCGGTTCTCTGGAAACACCATATATTTT
CASSFRQGARFSGNTIYF
>once|NA|TRBJ2-3|TRBV9
TGTGCCAGCAGCGTCCCGCTCCCTGGAACTAGCACAGATACGCAGTATTTT
CASSVPLPGTSTDTQYF
>NA|NA|TRBJ2-7|TRBV30
TGTGCCTGGAGTACCTCCTACGAGCAGTACTTC
CAWSTSYEQYF
>NA|NA|TRBJ1-1|TRBV19
TGTGCCAGTAGTATAGGTGGTGAAAACACTGAAGCTTTCTTT
CASSIGGENTEAFF